A single sample is the source of the 9 T cell receptor beta chains below, sequenced in a study of T cell responses to AZD1222 COVID-19 vaccine. The table came from immunoSEQ multiplex PCR; TCRdb's copy has only in-frame clones and leaves some out. Of 150,000 to 200,000 clones listed, approximately 87% were seen once; the top ten hold 2.7%. This specimen consisted of peripheral blood, obtained on day 0 of MenACWY control vaccination. These receptors were obtained from an adult in good health.

The chain has TRBV20-1 and TRBJ2-7; D is uncertain. V lost 0 bases, J lost 5 bases, and 2 bases lay in between. The CDR3 has 10 residues. Germline V gives CDR1 DFQATT, CDR2 SNEGSKA (reference sequence). The CDR3 DNA sequence: TGCAGTGCTAGAGAGAACGAGCAGTACTTC. It translates to CSARENEQYF.

This clone was seen more than once but under ten times. V and J are TRBV7-9 and TRBJ2-2; the D is unclear. The CDR3 runs 11 residues. V was cut by 6 bases and J by 4 bases, with 3 bases left in between. The germline V gene has CDR1 SEHNR and CDR2 FQNEAQ (reference sequence). CDR3 sequence reads: CASRSTGELFF. CDR3 in DNA: TGTGCCAGCAGGAGCACCGGGGAGCTGTTTTTT. The whole variable domain, remainder taken from reference TRBV7-9 and TRBJ2-2, is DTGVSQNPRHKITKRGQNVTFRCDPISEHNRLYWYRQTLGQGPEFLTYFQNEAQLEKSRLLSDRFSAERPKGSFSTLEIQRTEQGDSAMYLCASRSTGELFFGEGSRLTVL.

The V and J genes are TRBV30 and TRBJ1-1; D perhaps matches TRBD1 (6 bases). This CDR3 contains 11 residues. V dropped 4 bases and J dropped 11 bases, with 14 bases sitting between them. The germline CDR1 and CDR2 sequences are GTSNPN and SVGIG (reference sequence). The CDR3 nucleotides are TGTGCCTGGACAGGGGTTGGAGGGGCTTTCTTT. This gives the protein CAWTGVGGAFF.

This chain's CDR3 is CASSLGRGDTQYF. CDR3 DNA: TGTGCCAGCAGCTTAGGAAGGGGAGATACGCAGTATTTT. V is TRBV7-6 and J is TRBJ2-3; a possible D gene is TRBD1 (5 bases). Trimming stripped 1 base from V and 5 bases from J, with 7 bases between. Looked up from germline, CDR1 is SGHVS and CDR2 is FNYEAQ. The CDR3 is 13 amino acids.

V and J are TRBV5-5 and TRBJ2-2; D is undetermined. CDR3 length equals 17 residues. The germline CDR1 and CDR2 sequences are SGHKS and YYEKEE (reference sequence). V lost 1 base and J lost 2, with 15 bases in between. The CDR3 coding sequence is TGTGCCAGCAGCTTGTCTTCTAGGTCACCCAACACCGGGGAGCTGTTTTTT. Translated: CASSLSSRSPNTGELFF.

The chain joins TRBV3-1 (or the pseudogene TRBV3-2) to TRBJ2-5; weak D call: TRBD1 (5 bases). This CDR3 has 16 residues. Trimming took 0 bases from V and 2 from J, leaving 13 bases between them. The V gene's germline CDR1 is LGHDT and CDR2 YNNKEL (reference sequence). The CDR3 reads CASSQDLVTAQETQYF. The CDR3 coding sequence is TGTGCCAGCAGCCAAGATCTAGTGACAGCTCAAGAGACCCAGTACTTC.

This clone is a singleton in its sample. The chain couples TRBV28 to TRBJ1-4, with 8 bases identical to TRBD1. Trimming removed 3 bases from V and 5 bases from J; junction bases left unmatched: 8. The CDR3 length is 16 residues. Looked up from germline, CDR1 is MDHEN and CDR2 is SYDVKM. The CDR3 DNA is TGTGCCAGCAGTTTGCCCGGACAGGGAGGAAATGAAAAACTGTTTTTT. This sequence encodes CASSLPGQGGNEKLFF.

The chain uses TRBV10-3 and TRBJ1-5; D is unclear. CDR1 and CDR2 (germline): ENHRY, SYGVKD. This CDR3 is 13 amino acids long. V lost 6 bases and J 2 bases, leaving 8 bases between the germline ends. The CDR3 reads CAISLDGNQPQHF. The CDR3 DNA reads TGTGCCATCAGCCTAGATGGCAATCAGCCCCAGCATTTT.

The chain uses TRBV6-5 and TRBJ1-5; D uncertain. The CDR3 is 14 amino acids. Deletions cut 3 bases from V and 4 bases from J, with 10 bases between. CDR1 is MNHEY and CDR2 is SVGAGI in the germline V gene. For the CDR3, the DNA is TGTGCCAGCAGTTATGCCGGGTCAAATCAGCCCCAGCATTTT. Encoded protein: CASSYAGSNQPQHF.